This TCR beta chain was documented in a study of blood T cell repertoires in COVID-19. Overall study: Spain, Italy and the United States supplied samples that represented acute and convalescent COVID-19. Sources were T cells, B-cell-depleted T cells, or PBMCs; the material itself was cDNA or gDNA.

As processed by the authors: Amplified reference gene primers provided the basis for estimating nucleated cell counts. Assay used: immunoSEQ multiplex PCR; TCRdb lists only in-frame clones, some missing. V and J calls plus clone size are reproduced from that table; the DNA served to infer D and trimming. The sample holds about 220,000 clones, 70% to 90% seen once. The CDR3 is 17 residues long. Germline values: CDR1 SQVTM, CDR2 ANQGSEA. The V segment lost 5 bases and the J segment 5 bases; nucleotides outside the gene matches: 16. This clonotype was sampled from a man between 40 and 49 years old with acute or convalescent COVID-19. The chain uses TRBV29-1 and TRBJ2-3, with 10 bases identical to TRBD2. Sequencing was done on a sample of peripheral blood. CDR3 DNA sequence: TGCAGCGTTCCCCCGGTAGCGGGGGGCCAGGGTAGAGATACGCAGTATTTT. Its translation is CSVPPVAGGQGRDTQYF.